This T cell receptor (beta chain) was captured by sequencing in a study of cytomegalovirus exposure and HLA in healthy donors. In the case of this clone: Its antigen is currently unknown.

Study conclusions and caveats: The study carried out a later analysis of TCR beta sequences. It associated 15,000 to 20,000 of them with specific HLA alleles at a false discovery rate of 0.05.

Primers: 60 Vbeta forward and 13 Jbeta reverse. Sequenced by immunoSEQ multiplex PCR; TCRdb stores in-frame clones only, minus some. The sample shows 90,000 to 110,000 clones, under 85% of them seen only once. Germline loops: CDR1 SGDLS, CDR2 YYNGEE. This CDR3 has 17 residues. With 0 bases clipped from V and 3 bases from J, the junction kept 6 bases outside the gene matches. The receptor was isolated from a man aged 25-45 years in good health and CMV-seronegative. Sequenced input: PBMCs. This rearrangement joins TRBV9 to TRBJ1-2, with 12 bases aligning to TRBD1. CDR3 sequence reads: CASSVGGGTGGDYGYTF. The CDR3 DNA follows: TGTGCCAGCAGCGTAGGGGGAGGGACAGGGGGCGACTATGGCTACACCTTC.